This TCR beta chain was sequenced during a study of T cells after yellow fever vaccination. In its sample, this clonotype ranks as medium-sized. There are 13 residues in the CDR3. Germline assignment: CDR1 SQVTM and CDR2 ANQGSEA. The V and J ends lost 1 base and 0 bases respectively, with 6 bases between them. Conversion of TCR transcripts into cDNA relied on 5'RACE template switching, which added a universal primer site and UMIs. TCRdb called the 5' RACE reads again in MiXCR, with one record for every CDR3 protein. The sample has 10,000 or so distinct CDR3 sequences, under 6% seen once. The rearrangement joins TRBV29-1 to TRBJ1-1; D is possibly TRBD1 (5 bases). The sequence derives from a man aged 25 to 45 who received the YFV17D yellow fever vaccine. The material sequenced was PBMCs, either bulk or a sorted T-cell subset (CD4+, CD8+, memory, or dextramer-sorted; not recorded which), taken on the day of the yellow fever booster vaccination. CDR3 DNA: TGCAGCGTTGAAGGACAGATGAACACTGAAGCTTTCTTT. Its protein product is CSVEGQMNTEAFF.